These 21 T cell receptor beta chains came from one sample sequenced in a study of OX40 agonist ivuxolimab in advanced cancers. Sequencing used immunoSEQ multiplex PCR; TCRdb keeps in-frame clones, though not all of them. The sample yields around 29,000 clones, approximately 80% seen once. Sequenced here: CD4+ or CD8+ T cells sorted from blood, sampled in a trial of the OX40 agonist ivuxolimab. The receptors shown here come from an adult with an advanced solid tumor such as melanoma, head and neck, liver or kidney cancer.

This clone was detected a few times. The chain employs TRBV15 and TRBJ2-6; D gene unclear. Germline V gives CDR1 LNHNV, CDR2 YYDKDF (reference sequence). The V end was cut by 1 base, the J end by 0 bases, with 7 bases between. The CDR3 consists of 16 residues. The CDR3 here is CATSRGVSSGANVLTF. CDR3 sequence (DNA): TGTGCCACCAGCAGAGGTGTGAGCTCTGGGGCCAACGTCCTGACTTTC.

The chain combines TRBV28 with TRBJ2-5; 9 bases line up with TRBD1. With 5 bases clipped from V and 5 bases from J, the junction kept 9 bases outside the gene matches. Germline assignment: CDR1 MDHEN and CDR2 SYDVKM. The CDR3 spans 15 residues. This CDR3 is CASSIRTGVGETQYF. Written as DNA, the CDR3 is TGTGCCAGCAGTATACGGACAGGGGTAGGGGAGACCCAGTACTTC.

V usage is TRBV9 and J usage is TRBJ2-7; TRBD2 might be the D (5 bases). The CDR3 length is 14 residues. Trimming took 9 bases from V and 5 from J, leaving 21 bases between them. Germline CDR1 reads SGDLS; CDR2 reads YYNGEE. The CDR3 reads CANHPGTRRNEQYF. CDR3 DNA: TGTGCCAACCACCCTGGAACTAGGAGGAACGAGCAGTACTTC.

The chain recombines TRBV9 with TRBJ1-2, with 7 bases matching TRBD1. The germline gives CDR1 SGDLS, CDR2 YYNGEE. Trimming removed 4 bases from V and 3 bases from J; junction bases left unmatched: 12. CDR3 size: 16 residues. CDR3 amino acids: CASSHPLGTDYYGYTF. The DNA of the CDR3 is TGTGCCAGCAGCCACCCTCTTGGGACAGACTACTATGGCTACACCTTC.

V gene TRBV6-1 combines with J gene TRBJ2-7; 7 positions agree with TRBD1. This CDR3 region has 13 residues. Germline V gives CDR1 MNHNS, CDR2 SASEGT. With V trimmed by 8 bases and J by 3 bases, 7 bases remained unmatched. The CDR3 loop is CASSWGQNYEQYF. The CDR3 nucleotides read TGTGCCAGCTCCTGGGGACAGAACTACGAGCAGTACTTC.

The gene calls are TRBV5-1 and TRBJ2-1; no firm D call. The germline V gene encodes CDR1 SGHRS and CDR2 YFSETQ. There are 14 residues in the CDR3. Trimming pared 4 bases from V and 6 bases from J, leaving 14 bases between. The CDR3, as DNA: TGCGCCAGCAGCCCCTCCTCTAGTCGCAATGAGCAGTTCTTC. Its protein product is CASSPSSSRNEQFF.

The rearrangement links TRBV5-5 to TRBJ2-2; no definite D call. The V end lost 1 base, the J end lost 3 bases, and 13 bases lay between the germline ends. This CDR3 has 16 amino acids. Per the germline V gene, CDR1 is SGHKS and CDR2 is YYEKEE (reference sequence). The CDR3 sequence: CASSLSHDTYTGELFF. The CDR3 DNA is TGTGCCAGCAGCTTGTCACACGACACTTACACCGGGGAGCTGTTTTTT.

This chain links TRBV2 with TRBJ2-7, with a possible D match to TRBD1 (5 bases). V was trimmed by 2 bases and J by 4 bases, leaving 12 bases between them. Per the germline V gene, CDR1 is SNHLY and CDR2 is FYNNEI. This CDR3 is 14 amino acids long. The CDR3 here is CASSETHRLYEQYV. CDR3 DNA: TGTGCCAGCAGTGAAACACACAGGTTATACGAGCAGTACGTC.

The genes are TRBV7-8 and TRBJ2-2; no clear D. CDR1 and CDR2 (germline): SGHVS, FQNEAQ. Between the trimmed V and J ends, which lost 5 bases and 0 bases, there was a span of 10 bases. This CDR3 is built from 15 residues. The CDR3 loop is CASSPRGPNTGELFF. In nucleotides, the CDR3 is TGTGCCAGCAGCCCTCGAGGTCCGAACACCGGGGAGCTGTTTTTT.

The chain is built from TRBV4-2 and TRBJ2-5; 7 bases align to TRBD2. V lost 2 bases, J lost 4 bases, and 7 bases stayed unmatched. Germline V lookup: CDR1 LGHNA, CDR2 YNFKEQ. The CDR3 contains 15 residues. In DNA form, the CDR3 reads TGTGCCAGCAGCCAACCCGGGGGGTTTGGAGAGACCCAGTACTTC. It yields the protein CASSQPGGFGETQYF.

On this clone: Distinct nucleotide sequences in the sample also encode this CDR3. The J gene is TRBJ2-1, the V gene TRBV7-9; D might be TRBD2 (5 bases). The germline V and J ends were trimmed by 1 base and 6 bases, with 10 bases remaining between them. The CDR3 covers 14 residues. Germline V CDR1 and CDR2: SEHNR, FQNEAQ (reference sequence). The CDR3 bases are TGTGCCAGCAGCTTAGTACTAGAAGGCAATGAGCAGTTCTTC. This encodes CASSLVLEGNEQFF.

V usage is TRBV6-1 and J usage is TRBJ1-1; D possibly corresponds to TRBD1 (5 bases). The CDR3 is 17 amino acids. Germline V gives CDR1 MNHNS, CDR2 SASEGT. Trimming took off 0 bases at V and 3 bases at J, with 17 bases between the two ends. DNA for the CDR3: TGTGCCAGCAGTGAAGCGGCAGGGAGAACCTTTCACACTGAAGCTTTCTTT. Protein product: CASSEAAGRTFHTEAFF.

The chain employs TRBV10-2 and TRBJ2-7; either TRBD1 or TRBD2 may supply D (7 bases each). The germline V gene encodes CDR1 WSHSY and CDR2 SAAADI. Between the trimmed V and J ends, which lost 1 base and 4 bases, there was a span of 17 bases. The CDR3 covers 16 residues. CDR3 DNA: TGCGCCAGCAGTGAGTGGCAGGGGGGGGCTGGTTACGAGCAGTACTTC. It codes for CASSEWQGGAGYEQYF.

The chain joins TRBV7-8 to TRBJ2-3, with TRBD2 matching over 13 bases. The CDR3 totals 17 residues. The V and J ends lost 5 bases and 4 bases, in that order; junction bases with no gene match: 9. CDR1 and CDR2 (germline): SGHVS, FQNEAQ. In DNA form, the CDR3 reads TGTGCCAGCAGCATGATACTAGCGGGAGGGGGTCCAGATACGCAGTATTTT. Amino acid sequence: CASSMILAGGGPDTQYF.

This clone was found once. The chain combines TRBV6-1 with TRBJ2-5; 7 positions agree with TRBD1. From germline, CDR1 is MNHNS and CDR2 SASEGT. This CDR3 is 16 amino acids long. The J segment lost 4 bases and the V segment lost 2 bases, leaving 10 bases of the junction unmatched. The CDR3 coding sequence is TGTGCCAGCAGTGAAAGGGGGCTTACCCCAAGAGAGACCCAGTACTTC. It yields the protein CASSERGLTPRETQYF.

Note on this clone: Other DNA sequences within the sample encode an identical CDR3. The V gene is TRBV7-9, the J gene TRBJ2-1; D might be TRBD2 (6 bases). The V gene's germline CDR1 is SEHNR and CDR2 FQNEAQ (reference sequence). V gave up 1 base and J gave up 2 bases, with 9 bases separating them. The CDR3 is made up of 15 amino acids. The chain's CDR3 is CASSLGGLTYNEQFF. The CDR3 nucleotides read TGTGCCAGCAGCTTAGGGGGACTGACCTACAATGAGCAGTTCTTC.

V and J are TRBV30 and TRBJ2-2, with a weak D call TRBD1 (6 bases). Germline CDR1 GTSNPN, CDR2 SVGIG (reference sequence). This CDR3 has 14 amino acids. The V end was cut by 3 bases, the J end by 5 bases, with 13 bases between. CDR3 region: CAWRHRTATGELFF. CDR3 nucleotide sequence: TGTGCCTGGAGGCATCGGACAGCTACCGGGGAGCTGTTTTTT.

The CDR3 DNA is TGCAGCGTTGAGGCGACAGGGGTTTCCTACGAGCAGTACTTC. Protein: CSVEATGVSYEQYF. The chain links TRBV29-1 to TRBJ2-7, with 8 positions matching TRBD1. CDR1 SQVTM and CDR2 ANQGSEA come from the germline V gene. The CDR3 spans 14 residues. V dropped 3 bases and J dropped 1; count of bases not matched to a gene: 5.

In its sample, this clone was seen once. The V and J genes are TRBV7-9 and TRBJ1-1; possibly TRBD1 for D (6 bases). The length of the CDR3 is 14 residues. CDR1 and CDR2 (germline): SEHNR, FQNEAQ (reference sequence). V was cut by 5 bases and J by 1 base, with 11 bases left in between. CDR3 nucleotides: TGTGCCAGCAGCACCGGGGGCTCGAACACTGAAGCTTTCTTT. Its translation is CASSTGGSNTEAFF.

The rearrangement joins TRBV19 to TRBJ2-7; the D is unclear. The length of the CDR3 is 15 residues. Germline V lookup: CDR1 LNHDA, CDR2 SQIVND (reference sequence). V lost 4 bases, J lost 2 bases, and 15 bases lay in between. CDR3 nucleotides: TGTGCCAGTAGTAGCCCCCGCGGCCCCACCTACGAGCAGTACTTC. This sequence encodes CASSSPRGPTYEQYF.

This clone is categorized as medium-sized. V usage is TRBV7-9 and J usage is TRBJ1-6; TRBD1 might be the D (6 bases). The ends were cut back, 5 bases at V and 10 bases at J, with 24 bases in the middle. The germline CDR1 and CDR2 sequences are SEHNR and FQNEAQ (reference sequence). The CDR3 loop spans 17 amino acids. The CDR3 sequence is CASSPSAGATWQSPLHF. The CDR3 DNA reads as TGTGCCAGCAGCCCAAGTGCGGGGGCGACGTGGCAGTCACCCCTCCACTTT.